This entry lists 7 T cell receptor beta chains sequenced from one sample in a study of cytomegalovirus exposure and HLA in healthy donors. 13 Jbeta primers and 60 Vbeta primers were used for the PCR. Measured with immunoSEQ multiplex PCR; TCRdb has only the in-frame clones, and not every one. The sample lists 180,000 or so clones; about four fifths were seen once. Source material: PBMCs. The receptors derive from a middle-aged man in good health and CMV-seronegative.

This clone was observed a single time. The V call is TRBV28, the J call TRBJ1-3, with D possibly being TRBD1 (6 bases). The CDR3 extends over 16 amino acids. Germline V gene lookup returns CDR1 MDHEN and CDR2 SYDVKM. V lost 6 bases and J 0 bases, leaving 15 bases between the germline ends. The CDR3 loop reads CASRLDRSLSGNTIYF. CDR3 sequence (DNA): TGTGCCAGCAGACTCGACAGGTCCCTCTCTGGAAACACCATATATTTT.

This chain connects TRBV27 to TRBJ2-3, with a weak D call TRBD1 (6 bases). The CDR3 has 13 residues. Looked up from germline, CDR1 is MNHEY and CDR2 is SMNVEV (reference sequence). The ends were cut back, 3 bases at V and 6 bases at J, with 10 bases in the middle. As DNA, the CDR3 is TGTGCCAGCAGTTTCACAGGGTACGATACGCAGTATTTT. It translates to CASSFTGYDTQYF.

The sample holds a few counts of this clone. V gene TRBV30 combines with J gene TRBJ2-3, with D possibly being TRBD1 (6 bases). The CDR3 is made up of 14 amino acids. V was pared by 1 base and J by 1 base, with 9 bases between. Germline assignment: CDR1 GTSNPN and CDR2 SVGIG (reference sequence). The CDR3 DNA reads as TGTGCCTGGAGTGGCAGGGGCGGCACAGATACGCAGTATTTT. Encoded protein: CAWSGRGGTDTQYF. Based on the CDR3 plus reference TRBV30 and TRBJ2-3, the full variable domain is SQTIHQWPATLVQPVGSPLSLECTVEGTSNPNLYWYRQAAGRGLQLLFYSVGIGQISSEVPQNLSASRPQDRQFILSSKKLLLSDSGFYLCAWSGRGGTDTQYFGPGTRLTVL.

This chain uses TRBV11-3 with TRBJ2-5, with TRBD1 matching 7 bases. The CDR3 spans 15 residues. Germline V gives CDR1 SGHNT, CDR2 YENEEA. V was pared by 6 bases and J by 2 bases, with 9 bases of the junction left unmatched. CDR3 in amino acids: CASSRGQVTQETQYF. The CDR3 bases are TGTGCCAGCAGTCGCGGACAGGTTACTCAAGAGACCCAGTACTTC. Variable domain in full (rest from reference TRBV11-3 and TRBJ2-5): EAGVVQSPRYKIIEKKQPVAFWCNPISGHNTLYWYLQNLGQGPELLIRYENEEAVDDSQLPKDRFSAERLKGVDSTLKIQPAELGDSAVYLCASSRGQVTQETQYFGPGTRLLVL.

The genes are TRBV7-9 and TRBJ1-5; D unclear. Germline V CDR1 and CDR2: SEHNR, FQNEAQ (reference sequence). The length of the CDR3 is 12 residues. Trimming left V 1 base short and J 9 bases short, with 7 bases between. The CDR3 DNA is TGTGCCAGCAGCTTAGTCGGTCCGCCCCAGCATTTT. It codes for CASSLVGPPQHF.

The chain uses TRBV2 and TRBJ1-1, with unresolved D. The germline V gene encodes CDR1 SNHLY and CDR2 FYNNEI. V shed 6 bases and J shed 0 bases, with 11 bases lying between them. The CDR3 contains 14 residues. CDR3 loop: CASRVYEMNTEAFF. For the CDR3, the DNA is TGTGCCAGCAGGGTATACGAGATGAACACTGAAGCTTTCTTT.

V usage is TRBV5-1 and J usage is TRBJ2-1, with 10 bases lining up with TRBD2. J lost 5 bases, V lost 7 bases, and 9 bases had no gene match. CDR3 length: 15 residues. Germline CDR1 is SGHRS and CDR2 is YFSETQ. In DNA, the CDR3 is TGCGCCAGCGAAGCCTTAGCGGGGGGCCACAATGAGCAGTTCTTC. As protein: CASEALAGGHNEQFF.